The source of this T cell receptor (beta chain) is a study of early T cells in non-severe SARS-CoV-2 infection (dated by TCRdb to the early 2020s). For the wider study: Bulk RNA from unsorted whole blood was used for TCR sequencing, so alpha and beta chains could not be paired.

At least ten counts were recorded for this clonotype. The antigen it binds to is not known. Per-nucleotide qualities are absent, and no much larger clonotype sits a single base away. Libraries were constructed by 5' RACE. The run used a NextSeq 500. In the TCR library protocol, unique molecular identifiers were attached to individual cDNA molecules to correct for PCR bias and sequencing error. Both TCR alpha and beta chains were sequenced, and tight co-correlation was observed between alpha and beta sequence abundances in each sample. Regarding the original processing steps: Decombinator V4 was used to annotate TCR sequences for V gene, J gene and CDR3. Expanded TCRs were defined as changing significantly between any two time points under a Poisson model with p below 0.0001. Abundances of TCRs were expressed as counts per million after normalisation to the total number of TCRs sequenced in each sample. TRAV1-2 paired with TRAJ12, TRAJ20 or TRAJ33 defined MAIT TCRs, while TRAV10 paired with TRAJ18 defined iNKT TCRs. VDJdb, accessed on 1 November 2021, was searched for TCRs annotated for CMV, EBV and SARS-CoV-2, and TCRs annotated for more than one antigen were excluded. The public reads were reanalyzed by TCRdb: fastp trimming at Q25, MiXCR alignment, in-frame beta chains only. Entries are consolidated by CDR3 protein sequence, retaining the most common genes and DNA. The V and J calls, along with clone size, are taken from TCRdb and not from the paper's own processing. This sample is represented by tens of thousands of distinct CDR3 sequences; approximately 4% of them were singletons. 10% of the sample belongs to the ten largest clones.

The research as a whole found: VDJdb matching was skewed toward anti-spike CD8 responses and likely underestimated virus-specific expansions by missing private and CD4 specificities.

Set within a cohort of healthcare workers in London, UK, this nested case-control study involved weekly PCR testing of nasopharyngeal swabs along with blood sampling. Healthcare workers were recruited between 23 and 31 March 2020, during the week of the UK lockdown, and were followed weekly for up to roughly 16 weeks. The cysteine opens and the phenylalanine closes a CDR3 of 16 amino acids. The CDR3 DNA has 48 bases and is translated from base 1. Unmatched junction bases come to 4, with V trimmed by 4 bases and J by 0 bases. CDR1 and CDR2 are drawn from the germline V gene: SGHTA, FQGTGA. In this chain, TRBV7-3 is recombined with TRBJ2-2; the central 8 bases match TRBD2. Sequenced material: whole blood. The sequence was collected from an adult who was a healthcare worker with PCR-confirmed SARS-CoV-2 infection or an uninfected control (not recorded which). DNA sequence: TGTGCCAGCAGCTCGACTAGCGTCGCGAACACCGGGGAGCTGTTTTTT. This codes for CASSSTSVANTGELFF.